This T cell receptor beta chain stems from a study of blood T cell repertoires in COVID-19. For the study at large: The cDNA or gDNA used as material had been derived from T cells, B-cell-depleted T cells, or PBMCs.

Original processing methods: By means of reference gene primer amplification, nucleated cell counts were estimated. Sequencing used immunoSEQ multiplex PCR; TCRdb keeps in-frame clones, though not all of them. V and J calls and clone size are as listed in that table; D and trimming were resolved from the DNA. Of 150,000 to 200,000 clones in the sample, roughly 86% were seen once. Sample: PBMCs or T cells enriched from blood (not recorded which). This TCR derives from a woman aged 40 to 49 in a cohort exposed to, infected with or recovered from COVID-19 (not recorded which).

CDR3 nucleotides: TGTGCCAGCAGTTTACTCGACAGGGTGGATGGCTACACCTTC. Translating gives CASSLLDRVDGYTF. The chain carries TRBV28 and TRBJ1-2; 7 bases agree with TRBD1. Trimming cost V 2 bases and J 6 bases; bases outside gene matches: 6. In germline, CDR1 is MDHEN, CDR2 SYDVKM. This CDR3 is built from 14 residues.